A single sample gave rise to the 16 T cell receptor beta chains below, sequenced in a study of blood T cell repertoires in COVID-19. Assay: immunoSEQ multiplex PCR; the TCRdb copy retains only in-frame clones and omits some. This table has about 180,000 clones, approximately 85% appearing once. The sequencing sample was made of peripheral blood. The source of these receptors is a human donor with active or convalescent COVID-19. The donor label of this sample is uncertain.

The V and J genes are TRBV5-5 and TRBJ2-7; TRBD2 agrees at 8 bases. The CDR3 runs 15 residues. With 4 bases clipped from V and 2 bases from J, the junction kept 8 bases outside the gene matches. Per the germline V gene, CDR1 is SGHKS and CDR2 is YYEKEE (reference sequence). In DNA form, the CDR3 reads TGTGCCAGCAGCCCGCAGCCGGGACTAGCCTACGAGCAGTACTTC. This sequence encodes CASSPQPGLAYEQYF. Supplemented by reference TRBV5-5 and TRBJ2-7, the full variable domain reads DAGVTQSPTHLIKTRGQQVTLRCSPISGHKSVSWYQQVLGQGPQFIFQYYEKEERGRGNFPDRFSARQFPNYSSELNVNALLLGDSALYLCASSPQPGLAYEQYFGPGTRLTVT.

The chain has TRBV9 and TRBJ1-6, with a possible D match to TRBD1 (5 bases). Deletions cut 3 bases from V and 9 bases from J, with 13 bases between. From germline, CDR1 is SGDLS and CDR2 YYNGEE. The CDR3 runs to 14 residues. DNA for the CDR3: TGTGCCAGCAGCGCAGGGTTTTATGGTTCACCCCTCCACTTT. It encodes CASSAGFYGSPLHF.

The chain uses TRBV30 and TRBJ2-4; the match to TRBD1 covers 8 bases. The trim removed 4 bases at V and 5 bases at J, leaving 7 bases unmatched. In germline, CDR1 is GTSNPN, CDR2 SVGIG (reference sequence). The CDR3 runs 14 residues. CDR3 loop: CAWTPGTGQNIQYF. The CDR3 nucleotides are TGTGCCTGGACCCCCGGGACAGGTCAAAACATTCAGTACTTC.

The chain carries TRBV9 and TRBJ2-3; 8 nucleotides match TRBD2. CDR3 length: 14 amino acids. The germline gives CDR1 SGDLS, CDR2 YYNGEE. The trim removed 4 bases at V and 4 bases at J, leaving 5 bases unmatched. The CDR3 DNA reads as TGTGCCAGCAGCTCTGGACTAGCCGCAGATACGCAGTATTTT. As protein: CASSSGLAADTQYF.

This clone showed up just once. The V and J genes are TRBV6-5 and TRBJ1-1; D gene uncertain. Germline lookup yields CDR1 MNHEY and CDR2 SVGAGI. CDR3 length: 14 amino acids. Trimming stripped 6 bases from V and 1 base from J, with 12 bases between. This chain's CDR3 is CASSPPEGNTEAFF. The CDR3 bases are TGTGCCAGCAGCCCCCCCGAGGGGAACACTGAAGCTTTCTTT.

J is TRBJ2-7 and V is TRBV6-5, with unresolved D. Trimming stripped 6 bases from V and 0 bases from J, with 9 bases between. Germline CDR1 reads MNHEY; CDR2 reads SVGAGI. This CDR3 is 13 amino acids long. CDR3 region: CASSHTPSYEQYF. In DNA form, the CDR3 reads TGTGCCAGCAGCCACACACCCTCCTACGAGCAGTACTTC.

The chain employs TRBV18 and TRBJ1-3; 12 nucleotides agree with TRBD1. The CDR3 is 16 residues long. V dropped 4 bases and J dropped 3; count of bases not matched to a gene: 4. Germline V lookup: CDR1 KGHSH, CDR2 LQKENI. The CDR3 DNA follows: TGTGCCAGCTCACGGGACAGGGGGCCATTTGGAAACACCATATATTTT. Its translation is CASSRDRGPFGNTIYF.

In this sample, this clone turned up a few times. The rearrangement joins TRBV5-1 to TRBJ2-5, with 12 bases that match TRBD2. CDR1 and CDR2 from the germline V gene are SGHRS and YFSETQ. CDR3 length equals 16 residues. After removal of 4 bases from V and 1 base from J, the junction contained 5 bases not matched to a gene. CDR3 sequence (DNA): TGCGCCAGCAGCCAAGGACTAGCGGGATTCCAAGAGACCCAGTACTTC. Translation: CASSQGLAGFQETQYF.

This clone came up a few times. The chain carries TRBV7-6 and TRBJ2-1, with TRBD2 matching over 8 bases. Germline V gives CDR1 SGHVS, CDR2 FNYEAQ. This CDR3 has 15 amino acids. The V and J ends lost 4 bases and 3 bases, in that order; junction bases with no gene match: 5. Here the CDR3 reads CASSSASGYYNEQFF. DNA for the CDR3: TGTGCCAGCAGCTCGGCTAGCGGGTACTACAATGAGCAGTTCTTC.

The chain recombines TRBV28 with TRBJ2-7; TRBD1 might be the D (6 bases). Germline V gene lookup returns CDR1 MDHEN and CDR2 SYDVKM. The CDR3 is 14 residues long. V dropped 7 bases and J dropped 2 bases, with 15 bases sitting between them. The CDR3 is CASTLGAGAYEQYF. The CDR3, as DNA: TGTGCCAGCACTTTGGGCGCAGGGGCCTACGAGCAGTACTTC.

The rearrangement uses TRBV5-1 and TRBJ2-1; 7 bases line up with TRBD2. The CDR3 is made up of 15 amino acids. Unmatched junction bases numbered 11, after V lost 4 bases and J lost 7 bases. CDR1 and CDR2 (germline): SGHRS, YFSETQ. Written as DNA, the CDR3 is TGCGCCAGCAGCCTGACTGAGCGGGGACTAAATGAGCAGTTCTTC. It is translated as CASSLTERGLNEQFF. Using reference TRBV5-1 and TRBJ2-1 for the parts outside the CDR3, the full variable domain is KAGVTQTPRYLIKTRGQQVTLSCSPISGHRSVSWYQQTPGQGLQFLFEYFSETQRNKGNFPGRFSGRQFSNSRSEMNVSTLELGDSALYLCASSLTERGLNEQFFGPGTRLTVL.

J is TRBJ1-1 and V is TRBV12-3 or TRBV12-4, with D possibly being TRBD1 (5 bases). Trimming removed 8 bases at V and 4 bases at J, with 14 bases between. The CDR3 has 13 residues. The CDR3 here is CASSHGGVTEAFF. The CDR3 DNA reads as TGTGCCAGCTCCCACGGGGGGGTCACTGAAGCTTTCTTT.

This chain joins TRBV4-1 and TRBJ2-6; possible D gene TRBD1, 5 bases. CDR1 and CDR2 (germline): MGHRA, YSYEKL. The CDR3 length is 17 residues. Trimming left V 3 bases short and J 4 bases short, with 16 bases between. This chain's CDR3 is CASSQLLRDPGANVLTF. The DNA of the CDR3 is TGCGCCAGCAGCCAGCTACTCAGGGATCCCGGGGCCAACGTCCTGACTTTC.

For the CDR3, the DNA is TGCGCCAGCCGAGGGCTAGGCTCCTACAATGAGCAGTTCTTC. This sequence encodes CASRGLGSYNEQFF. The chain uses TRBV5-1 and TRBJ2-1; TRBD2 is a possible D gene (5 bases). Germline loops: CDR1 SGHRS, CDR2 YFSETQ. CDR3 size: 14 residues. V lost 7 bases and J 0 bases, leaving 11 bases between the germline ends.

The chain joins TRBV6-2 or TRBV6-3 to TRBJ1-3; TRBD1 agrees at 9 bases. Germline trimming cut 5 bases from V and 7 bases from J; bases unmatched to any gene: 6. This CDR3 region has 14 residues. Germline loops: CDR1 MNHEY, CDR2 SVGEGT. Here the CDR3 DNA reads TGTGCCAGCAGTCGGGGACAGGGATCGAACACCATATATTTT. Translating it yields CASSRGQGSNTIYF.

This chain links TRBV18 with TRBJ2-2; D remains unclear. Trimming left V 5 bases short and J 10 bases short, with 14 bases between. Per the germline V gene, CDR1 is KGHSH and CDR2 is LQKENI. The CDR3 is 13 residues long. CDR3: CASSNNRQQELFF. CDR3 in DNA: TGTGCCAGCTCAAACAACAGACAACAGGAGCTGTTTTTT.